These T cell receptor beta chains were read from a single sample in a study of regulatory T cells in long-lasting Graves disease. TCRdb used MiXCR to reprocess the multiplex PCR reads, holding one entry per CDR3 protein. The table records roughly 560,000 distinct CDR3 sequences, 12% of them present only once. This sample also belongs to another study, concerning T cells in Graves' hyperthyroidism and ophthalmopathy.

The sequenced sample was peripheral blood mononuclear cells (PBMCs), obtained at new diagnosis, from a patient treated with antithyroid drugs. These receptors were taken from a woman aged 30 to 39 with Graves disease. Each CDR3 is given with its conserved first and last residue. Fields, in order: D gene, clone size, J gene, V gene, CDR3 protein, CDR3 DNA. D genes are given only for firm matches. Clone sizes are given selectively: once, few, many, or a class where the clone is expanded.

d_call: .
clone_size: many
j_call: TRBJ1-2
v_call: TRBV11-2
cdr3_aa: CASGYGYTF
cdr3_nt: TGTGCCAGCGGCTATGGCTACACCTTC

d_call: .
clone_size: many
j_call: TRBJ1-1
v_call: TRBV10-3
cdr3_aa: CAISARGVNTEAFF
cdr3_nt: TGTGCCATCAGTGCCAGGGGTGTGAACACTGAAGCTTTCTTT

d_call: .
clone_size: .
j_call: TRBJ2-2
v_call: TRBV7-9
cdr3_aa: CASSLTIGELFF
cdr3_nt: TGTGCCAGCAGCTTAACTATCGGGGAGCTGTTTTTT

d_call: .
clone_size: .
j_call: TRBJ2-1
v_call: TRBV6-1
cdr3_aa: CASSRMRGTLHNEQFF
cdr3_nt: TGTGCCAGCAGTCGCATGAGGGGCACCCTCCACAATGAGCAGTTCTTC

d_call: .
clone_size: many
j_call: TRBJ2-1
v_call: TRBV20-1
cdr3_aa: CSARAGLDNEQFF
cdr3_nt: TGCAGTGCTAGAGCGGGACTCGACAATGAGCAGTTCTTC

d_call: .
clone_size: .
j_call: TRBJ2-5
v_call: TRBV7-9
cdr3_aa: CASSPLRASEQYF
cdr3_nt: TGTGCCAGCAGCCCGCTCCGGGCGTCGGAACAGTACTTC

d_call: .
clone_size: many
j_call: TRBJ2-1
v_call: TRBV3-1
cdr3_aa: CASSQLGDRRHEQFF
cdr3_nt: TGTGCCAGCAGCCAATTGGGGGATCGGCGGCATGAGCAGTTCTTC

d_call: TRBD1
clone_size: .
j_call: TRBJ2-3
v_call: TRBV29-1
cdr3_aa: CSVGKRQGSTDTQYF
cdr3_nt: TGCAGCGTTGGGAAAAGACAGGGGTCCACAGATACGCAGTATTTT

d_call: .
clone_size: .
j_call: TRBJ2-3
v_call: TRBV20-1
cdr3_aa: CSAKRQPTDTQYF
cdr3_nt: TGCAGTGCAAAAAGACAGCCCACGGATACGCAGTATTTT

d_call: .
clone_size: many
j_call: TRBJ1-1
v_call: TRBV3-1
cdr3_aa: CASSQDEGVNTEAFF
cdr3_nt: TGTGCCAGCAGCCAAGATGAGGGAGTTAACACTGAAGCTTTCTTT

d_call: .
clone_size: many
j_call: TRBJ2-1
v_call: TRBV28
cdr3_aa: CATYAGVSSYNEQFF
cdr3_nt: TGTGCCACCTATGCAGGGGTGAGTTCCTACAATGAGCAGTTCTTC

d_call: .
clone_size: once
j_call: TRBJ2-3
v_call: TRBV5-6
cdr3_aa: CASSLGDNAGTDTQYF
cdr3_nt: TGTGCCAGCAGCTTGGGGGATAACGCGGGGACAGATACGCAGTATTTT

d_call: .
clone_size: few
j_call: TRBJ2-1
v_call: TRBV3-1
cdr3_aa: CASSQGSPYHELDEQFF
cdr3_nt: TGTGCCAGCAGCCAAGGTTCGCCCTATCATGAATTGGATGAGCAGTTCTTC

d_call: TRBD1
clone_size: many
j_call: TRBJ2-1
v_call: TRBV2
cdr3_aa: CASSRGQGIIYNEQFF
cdr3_nt: TGTGCCAGCAGTAGGGGACAGGGTATAATCTACAATGAGCAGTTCTTC

d_call: TRBD1
clone_size: few
j_call: TRBJ1-2
v_call: TRBV4-1
cdr3_aa: CASSLGQILFNYGYTF
cdr3_nt: TGCGCCAGCAGCCTGGGACAGATCCTTTTTAACTATGGCTACACCTTC

d_call: TRBD2
clone_size: .
j_call: TRBJ2-5
v_call: TRBV29-1
cdr3_aa: CSVGLAAGETQYF
cdr3_nt: TGCAGCGTTGGACTAGCGGCGGGCGAGACCCAGTACTTC

d_call: .
clone_size: .
j_call: TRBJ1-1
v_call: TRBV4-3
cdr3_aa: CASSQDLRRNTEAFF
cdr3_nt: TGCGCCAGCAGCCAAGATCTCAGGAGGAACACTGAAGCTTTCTTT

d_call: .
clone_size: many
j_call: TRBJ2-3
v_call: TRBV7-9
cdr3_aa: CASSTTDGTDTQYF
cdr3_nt: TGTGCCAGCAGCACAACGGACGGCACAGATACGCAGTATTTT

d_call: .
clone_size: many
j_call: TRBJ1-6
v_call: TRBV2
cdr3_aa: CASSEQRGGRNSPLHF
cdr3_nt: TGTGCCAGCAGTGAACAGCGGGGCGGTAGAAATTCACCCCTCCACTTT

d_call: .
clone_size: .
j_call: TRBJ2-7
v_call: TRBV18
cdr3_aa: CASSPPFGRGKYEQYF
cdr3_nt: TGTGCCAGCTCACCACCTTTCGGGCGAGGGAAGTACGAGCAGTACTTC

d_call: .
clone_size: many
j_call: TRBJ2-2
v_call: TRBV14
cdr3_aa: CASSHNIRRGNTGELFF
cdr3_nt: TGTGCCAGCAGCCATAACATACGGAGGGGAAACACCGGGGAGCTGTTTTTT

d_call: .
clone_size: few
j_call: TRBJ2-1
v_call: TRBV19
cdr3_aa: CASRAYGEQFF
cdr3_nt: TGTGCCAGTAGGGCATACGGGGAGCAGTTCTTC

d_call: TRBD1
clone_size: many
j_call: TRBJ1-2
v_call: TRBV27
cdr3_aa: CASSLAAGGYGYTF
cdr3_nt: TGTGCCAGCAGTTTGGCTGCAGGGGGCTATGGCTACACCTTC

d_call: .
clone_size: .
j_call: TRBJ1-5
v_call: TRBV2
cdr3_aa: CASSEDRINQPQHF
cdr3_nt: TGTGCCAGCAGTGAAGACAGGATAAATCAGCCCCAGCATTTT

d_call: .
clone_size: many
j_call: TRBJ2-7
v_call: TRBV6-1
cdr3_aa: CASREPGGGAYEQYF
cdr3_nt: TGTGCCAGCAGGGAGCCCGGCGGAGGGGCCTACGAGCAGTACTTC

d_call: .
clone_size: few
j_call: TRBJ2-7
v_call: TRBV20-1
cdr3_aa: CSALESGGSYEQYF
cdr3_nt: TGCAGTGCCCTAGAGTCTGGTGGAAGCTACGAGCAGTACTTC

d_call: .
clone_size: few
j_call: TRBJ2-7
v_call: TRBV2
cdr3_aa: CASSPRGGQSYEQCF
cdr3_nt: TGTGCCAGCAGCCCCCGCGGGGGACAGTCCTACGAGCAGTGCTTC

d_call: TRBD1
clone_size: many
j_call: TRBJ1-3
v_call: TRBV29-1
cdr3_aa: CSVRAGGFGNTIYF
cdr3_nt: TGCAGCGTTCGGGCAGGGGGCTTTGGAAACACCATATATTTT

d_call: TRBD2
clone_size: .
j_call: TRBJ2-1
v_call: TRBV3-1
cdr3_aa: CASSPGVGGPSEQFF
cdr3_nt: TGTGCCAGCAGCCCCGGCGTGGGAGGGCCCAGTGAGCAGTTCTTC

d_call: TRBD1
clone_size: many
j_call: TRBJ1-6
v_call: TRBV20-1
cdr3_aa: CSAEDRAVSPLHF
cdr3_nt: TGCAGTGCGGAGGACAGGGCGGTTTCACCCCTCCACTTT

d_call: .
clone_size: few
j_call: TRBJ2-1
v_call: TRBV27
cdr3_aa: CASSWGNNEQFF
cdr3_nt: TGTGCCAGCAGTTGGGGGAACAATGAGCAGTTCTTC

d_call: TRBD2
clone_size: many
j_call: TRBJ2-1
v_call: TRBV2
cdr3_aa: CASRATSGSWYEQFF
cdr3_nt: TGTGCCAGCAGGGCCACTAGCGGGAGTTGGTATGAGCAGTTCTTC

d_call: TRBD1
clone_size: many
j_call: TRBJ1-1
v_call: TRBV30
cdr3_aa: CAWSGDRGNTEAFF
cdr3_nt: TGTGCCTGGAGTGGCGACAGGGGGAACACTGAAGCTTTCTTT

d_call: .
clone_size: few
j_call: TRBJ1-2
v_call: TRBV6-2/TRBV6-3
cdr3_aa: CASSYDTSSYGYTF
cdr3_nt: TGTGCCAGCAGTTATGACACGAGCAGCTATGGCTACACCTTC

d_call: .
clone_size: few
j_call: TRBJ1-2
v_call: TRBV25-1
cdr3_aa: CASSSWDGYTF
cdr3_nt: TGTGCCAGCAGTTCCTGGGATGGCTACACCTTC

d_call: .
clone_size: few
j_call: TRBJ2-7
v_call: TRBV3-1
cdr3_aa: CASSQGITYEQYF
cdr3_nt: TGTGCCAGCAGCCAGGGAATCACCTACGAGCAGTACTTC

d_call: .
clone_size: few
j_call: TRBJ1-1
v_call: TRBV5-6
cdr3_aa: CASSLGMGIRSEAFF
cdr3_nt: TGTGCCAGCAGCTTGGGTATGGGAATTCGTAGTGAAGCTTTCTTT

d_call: .
clone_size: few
j_call: TRBJ1-1
v_call: TRBV3-1
cdr3_aa: CASSQDRSGATEAFF
cdr3_nt: TGTGCCAGCAGCCAAGATCGGTCTGGGGCCACTGAAGCTTTCTTT

d_call: .
clone_size: many
j_call: TRBJ2-6
v_call: TRBV7-2
cdr3_aa: CASSSLGTGANVLTF
cdr3_nt: TGTGCCAGCAGCTCCCTCGGGACTGGGGCCAACGTCCTGACTTTC

d_call: .
clone_size: .
j_call: TRBJ1-6
v_call: TRBV5-1
cdr3_aa: CASSLSDPSSYNSPLHF
cdr3_nt: TGCGCCAGCAGCCTATCTGACCCGAGCTCCTATAATTCACCCCTCCACTTT

d_call: .
clone_size: few
j_call: TRBJ1-1
v_call: TRBV19
cdr3_aa: CASIGPMNTEAFF
cdr3_nt: TGTGCCAGTATAGGCCCGATGAACACTGAAGCTTTCTTT

d_call: .
clone_size: many
j_call: TRBJ2-3
v_call: TRBV20-1
cdr3_aa: CSARNSGRGDTQYF
cdr3_nt: TGCAGCGCTAGAAACAGCGGAAGGGGGGATACGCAGTATTTT

d_call: TRBD1
clone_size: many
j_call: TRBJ1-5
v_call: TRBV6-1
cdr3_aa: CASSLPQGQGAQPQHF
cdr3_nt: TGTGCCAGCAGCCTACCACAAGGACAGGGGGCTCAGCCCCAGCATTTT

d_call: .
clone_size: many
j_call: TRBJ2-7
v_call: TRBV12-3/TRBV12-4
cdr3_aa: CASSLTESYEQYF
cdr3_nt: TGTGCCAGCAGTTTGACGGAGTCCTACGAGCAGTACTTC

d_call: .
clone_size: many
j_call: TRBJ1-5
v_call: TRBV12-3/TRBV12-4
cdr3_aa: CASSLTRGGNQPQHF
cdr3_nt: TGTGCCAGCAGTTTAACTCGTGGGGGCAATCAGCCCCAGCATTTT

d_call: TRBD2
clone_size: many
j_call: TRBJ2-7
v_call: TRBV7-2
cdr3_aa: CASSMTSGNSYEQYF
cdr3_nt: TGTGCCAGCAGCATGACTAGCGGGAATTCCTACGAGCAGTACTTC

d_call: .
clone_size: few
j_call: TRBJ2-6
v_call: TRBV20-1
cdr3_aa: CSAIRQVSGANVLTF
cdr3_nt: TGCAGTGCTATCAGACAGGTCTCTGGGGCCAACGTCCTGACTTTC

d_call: .
clone_size: many
j_call: TRBJ1-1
v_call: TRBV7-9
cdr3_aa: CASSLGVDAAEAFF
cdr3_nt: TGTGCCAGCAGCTTAGGAGTCGATGCGGCTGAAGCTTTCTTT

d_call: .
clone_size: many
j_call: TRBJ1-1
v_call: TRBV6-1
cdr3_aa: CASDFTFTASQTEAFF
cdr3_nt: TGTGCCAGCGACTTTACTTTCACCGCCAGCCAGACTGAAGCTTTCTTT

d_call: TRBD1
clone_size: many
j_call: TRBJ2-5
v_call: TRBV5-1
cdr3_aa: CASSLGDRGREETQYF
cdr3_nt: TGCGCCAGCAGCTTAGGTGACAGGGGTCGCGAAGAGACCCAGTACTTC

d_call: TRBD2
clone_size: many
j_call: TRBJ2-2
v_call: TRBV6-2/TRBV6-3
cdr3_aa: CASSSYGTSIDTGELFF
cdr3_nt: TGTGCCAGCAGTTCATACGGGACTAGTATCGACACCGGGGAGCTGTTTTTT

d_call: .
clone_size: .
j_call: TRBJ1-1
v_call: TRBV19
cdr3_aa: CASRKRIGANTEAFF
cdr3_nt: TGTGCCAGCCGGAAGCGCATAGGGGCGAACACTGAAGCTTTCTTT

d_call: .
clone_size: many
j_call: TRBJ2-7
v_call: TRBV6-1
cdr3_aa: CASRAVDGSSYEQYF
cdr3_nt: TGTGCCAGCAGGGCTGTGGACGGGAGCTCCTACGAGCAGTACTTC

d_call: .
clone_size: many
j_call: TRBJ1-2
v_call: TRBV12-3/TRBV12-4
cdr3_aa: CASSLGVFGYTF
cdr3_nt: TGTGCCAGCAGTTTAGGGGTTTTTGGCTACACCTTC